The rows below give T cell receptor beta chains drawn from one sample of a study of blood T cell repertoires in COVID-19. This table comes from immunoSEQ multiplex PCR, and its TCRdb copy is limited to in-frame clones, with some not included. Among tens of thousands of clones listed, 88% were seen once. Sequences were obtained from peripheral blood. These receptor sequences come from a man aged 60 to 69 with active COVID-19. The CDR3 runs from the conserved cysteine through the conserved F or W.

j_gene,v_gene,CDR3aa
TRBJ2-3,TRBV11-2,CASSQGTSSHTQYF
TRBJ2-2,TRBV6-5,CASSRTSGRGELFF
TRBJ1-1,TRBV11-3,CASSPRTGVTEAFF
TRBJ2-5,TRBV7-6,CASSTRLAGVGETQYF
TRBJ2-5,TRBV6-1,CASSESAQQETQYF
TRBJ2-1,TRBV27,CASSLTNGAYNEQFF
TRBJ2-1,TRBV4-2,CASSQEFREGYEQFF
TRBJ2-1,TRBV7-3,CASSQRAPRGYEQFF
TRBJ1-1,TRBV5-4,CASSWGATGLNTEAFF
TRBJ1-1,TRBV29-1,CSVEERGRNTEAFF
TRBJ2-5,TRBV10-3,CAISESGVAGGEETQYF
TRBJ1-2,TRBV16,CASSQSTLYGYTF
TRBJ2-5,TRBV29-1,CSGGDKYQETQYF
TRBJ2-5,TRBV28,CASSPFSGSQTQYF
TRBJ1-1,TRBV5-1,CASSLGQRNTEAFF
TRBJ1-3,TRBV5-1,CASSLVAGSSGNTIYF
TRBJ2-7,TRBV4-1,CASSLGTGANEQYF